By frequency, the clone carrying this T cell receptor (beta chain) is medium-sized. This specimen belongs to a study of T cell clusters in autoimmune cytopenias. The CDR3 spans 15 residues. Germline lookup yields CDR1 LNHDA and CDR2 SQIVND (reference sequence). TRB was amplified from roughly 0.25 ug of peripheral blood genomic DNA per sample. One tube held mixed TRB-A and TRB-B primer pools for touch-down PCR. TCRdb reprocessed the multiplex PCR reads, keeping one entry per CDR3 protein, no DNA. The sample data list more than 5,000 distinct CDR3 sequences. These data were also reused for a study on T cell repertoires in aging, cancer and after chemotherapy.

The origin of this receptor is a human donor in good health. The chain links TRBV19 to TRBJ1-5; the D call of TRBD1 rests on TCRdb alone, since no DNA is present to check it. Sequences were obtained from peripheral blood. CDR3 in amino acids: CASSSTGGRNQPQHF.